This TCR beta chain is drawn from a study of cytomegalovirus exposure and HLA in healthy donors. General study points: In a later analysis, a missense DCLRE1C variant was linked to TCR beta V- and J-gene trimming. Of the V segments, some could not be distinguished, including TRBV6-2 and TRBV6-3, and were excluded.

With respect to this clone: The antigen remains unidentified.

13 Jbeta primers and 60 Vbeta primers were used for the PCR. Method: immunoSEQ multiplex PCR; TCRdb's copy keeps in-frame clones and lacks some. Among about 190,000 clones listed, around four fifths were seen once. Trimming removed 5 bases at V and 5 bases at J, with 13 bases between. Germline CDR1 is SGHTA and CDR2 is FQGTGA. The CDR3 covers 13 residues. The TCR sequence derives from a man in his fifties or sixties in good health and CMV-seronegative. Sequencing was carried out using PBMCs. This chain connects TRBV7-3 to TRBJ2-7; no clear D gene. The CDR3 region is CASSQTPTNEQYF. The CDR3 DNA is TGTGCCAGCAGCCAAACTCCCACGAACGAGCAGTACTTC.